The sequence of this TCR beta chain was determined in a study of blood T cell repertoires in COVID-19. In the study overall: Spain, Italy and the United States supplied samples that represented acute and convalescent COVID-19.

Germline V gene data show CDR1 as MGHRA and CDR2 as YSYEKL. The CDR3 has 16 amino acids. Trimming removed 0 bases at V and 1 base at J, with 10 bases between. This clone was recorded only once. Profiled with immunoSEQ multiplex PCR; TCRdb holds only in-frame clones, not every one. The sample includes 250,000 to 300,000 clones, roughly 83% of them seen just once. This chain uses TRBV4-1 with TRBJ1-5; D uncertain. The TCR sequence derives from a man aged 55 to 70 who had recovered from COVID-19. The sequencing sample was made of peripheral blood. Here the CDR3 DNA reads TGCGCCAGCAGCCAAGAAACCCGGGGAAGCAATCAGCCCCAGCATTTT. Translation: CASSQETRGSNQPQHF.